These T cell receptor beta chains were read from a single sample in a study of cytomegalovirus exposure and HLA in healthy donors. Produced via immunoSEQ multiplex PCR; TCRdb's table is partial and in-frame only. The data contain approximately 160,000 clones, 65% to 70% of them singletons. The sample was PBMCs. The receptors originated from a woman between 18 and 29 years old in good health and CMV-seropositive. CDR3s include the opening cysteine and the closing phenylalanine or tryptophan. The order of the fields is D gene, clone size, J gene, V gene, CDR3 protein, CDR3 DNA. D genes are given only for firm matches. The size field is filled for only some rows; it gives once, few, many or a size class.

d_call: .
clone_size: .
j_call: TRBJ2-3
v_call: TRBV7-2
cdr3_aa: CASSLYRDTQYF
cdr3_nt: TGTGCCAGCAGCTTGTATAGAGATACGCAGTATTTT

d_call: TRBD1
clone_size: .
j_call: TRBJ1-1
v_call: TRBV11-2
cdr3_aa: CASSFTLDSPGGTEAFF
cdr3_nt: TGTGCCAGCAGCTTCACCTTGGACAGCCCAGGGGGCACTGAAGCTTTCTTT

d_call: .
clone_size: .
j_call: TRBJ2-4
v_call: TRBV6-5
cdr3_aa: CASSYSRARAYIQYF
cdr3_nt: TGTGCCAGCAGTTACTCCAGGGCCAGGGCCTACATTCAGTACTTC

d_call: TRBD1
clone_size: .
j_call: TRBJ2-7
v_call: TRBV7-8
cdr3_aa: CASSLPGGVEQYF
cdr3_nt: TGTGCCAGCAGCTTACCAGGGGGCGTCGAGCAGTACTTC

d_call: .
clone_size: .
j_call: TRBJ2-3
v_call: TRBV6-6
cdr3_aa: CASTWTKSSTDTQYF
cdr3_nt: TGTGCCAGCACCTGGACTAAATCTAGCACAGATACGCAGTATTTT

d_call: .
clone_size: .
j_call: TRBJ2-5
v_call: TRBV11-2
cdr3_aa: CASSSVEQETQYF
cdr3_nt: TGTGCCAGCAGCTCTGTAGAACAAGAGACCCAGTACTTC

d_call: .
clone_size: .
j_call: TRBJ2-4
v_call: TRBV10-3
cdr3_aa: CAISEGRESPPRQYF
cdr3_nt: TGTGCCATCAGTGAGGGGCGGGAAAGCCCCCCCCGTCAGTACTTC

d_call: TRBD1
clone_size: .
j_call: TRBJ1-6
v_call: TRBV6-5
cdr3_aa: CASRPQGDSPLHF
cdr3_nt: TGTGCCAGCAGACCTCAGGGGGACTCACCCCTCCACTTT

d_call: .
clone_size: .
j_call: TRBJ2-5
v_call: TRBV15
cdr3_aa: CATSDFGQLAETQYF
cdr3_nt: TGTGCCACCAGCGACTTTGGACAATTAGCAGAGACCCAGTACTTC

d_call: .
clone_size: .
j_call: TRBJ2-7
v_call: TRBV9
cdr3_aa: CASSVGSGRAYEQYF
cdr3_nt: TGTGCCAGCAGCGTAGGCTCCGGCCGGGCCTACGAGCAGTACTTC

d_call: TRBD2
clone_size: once
j_call: TRBJ2-7
v_call: TRBV7-3
cdr3_aa: CASSLMPGLARSEQYF
cdr3_nt: TGTGCCAGCAGCTTAATGCCGGGACTAGCGCGTTCCGAGCAGTACTTC

d_call: TRBD1
clone_size: few
j_call: TRBJ2-7
v_call: TRBV15
cdr3_aa: CATSRRQGNYEQYF
cdr3_nt: TGTGCCACCAGCAGGCGACAGGGAAACTACGAGCAGTACTTC

d_call: .
clone_size: .
j_call: TRBJ2-3
v_call: TRBV9
cdr3_aa: CASSVAGSSTDTQYF
cdr3_nt: TGTGCCAGCAGCGTAGCGGGGTCTAGCACAGATACGCAGTATTTT

d_call: .
clone_size: once
j_call: TRBJ1-5
v_call: TRBV10-1
cdr3_aa: CASRGRGRVYQPQHF
cdr3_nt: TGCGCCAGCAGGGGGCGAGGCAGGGTCTATCAGCCCCAGCATTTT

d_call: TRBD2
clone_size: once
j_call: TRBJ2-1
v_call: TRBV7-6
cdr3_aa: CASSLVLAGAYNEQFF
cdr3_nt: TGTGCCAGCAGCTTAGTGCTAGCGGGAGCATACAATGAGCAGTTCTTC

d_call: TRBD1
clone_size: few
j_call: TRBJ2-7
v_call: TRBV5-1
cdr3_aa: CASSLPRTGSSYEQYF
cdr3_nt: TGCGCCAGCAGCTTGCCCCGGACAGGGAGCTCCTACGAGCAGTACTTC

d_call: .
clone_size: .
j_call: TRBJ1-1
v_call: TRBV29-1
cdr3_aa: CSVGQNTEAFF
cdr3_nt: TGCAGCGTCGGACAGAACACTGAAGCTTTCTTT

d_call: .
clone_size: .
j_call: TRBJ2-1
v_call: TRBV27
cdr3_aa: CASSLSLTVNEQFF
cdr3_nt: TGTGCCAGCAGTTTATCTCTGACAGTTAATGAGCAGTTCTTC

d_call: TRBD1
clone_size: .
j_call: TRBJ1-2
v_call: TRBV7-8
cdr3_aa: CASSPTPLDRTSNYGYTF
cdr3_nt: TGTGCCAGCAGCCCCACTCCTTTGGACAGGACTTCTAACTATGGCTACACCTTC

d_call: TRBD1
clone_size: few
j_call: TRBJ1-4
v_call: TRBV4-3
cdr3_aa: CASSQRPLGTGEKLFF
cdr3_nt: TGCGCCAGCAGCCAACGCCCCCTCGGGACAGGGGAAAAACTGTTTTTT

d_call: TRBD1
clone_size: .
j_call: TRBJ1-6
v_call: TRBV19
cdr3_aa: CASKARDRTYNSPLHF
cdr3_nt: TGTGCCAGTAAAGCAAGGGACAGGACCTATAATTCACCCCTCCACTTT

d_call: .
clone_size: .
j_call: TRBJ2-3
v_call: TRBV5-1
cdr3_aa: CASSLSGTGIRNTQYF
cdr3_nt: TGCGCCAGCAGCTTGAGCGGGACAGGTATTAGGAATACGCAGTATTTT

d_call: .
clone_size: few
j_call: TRBJ2-3
v_call: TRBV9
cdr3_aa: CASSLYPGEGTDTQYF
cdr3_nt: TGTGCCAGCAGCCTATACCCGGGGGAGGGCACAGATACGCAGTATTTT

d_call: .
clone_size: .
j_call: TRBJ1-1
v_call: TRBV6-6
cdr3_aa: CASSYNSLTTEAFF
cdr3_nt: TGTGCCAGCAGTTACAATAGTCTAACCACTGAAGCTTTCTTT

d_call: .
clone_size: few
j_call: TRBJ1-6
v_call: TRBV15
cdr3_aa: CATERGTTYNSPLHF
cdr3_nt: TGTGCCACCGAGCGGGGGACGACCTATAATTCACCCCTCCACTTT

d_call: .
clone_size: .
j_call: TRBJ2-2
v_call: TRBV28
cdr3_aa: CASSPLVGAHAGELFF
cdr3_nt: TGTGCCAGCAGTCCCCTCGTAGGGGCCCACGCCGGGGAGCTGTTTTTT

d_call: TRBD2
clone_size: .
j_call: TRBJ2-7
v_call: TRBV7-3
cdr3_aa: CASSPASGGAGEQYF
cdr3_nt: TGTGCCAGCAGCCCAGCTAGCGGGGGCGCGGGGGAGCAGTACTTC

d_call: TRBD2
clone_size: .
j_call: TRBJ2-7
v_call: TRBV18
cdr3_aa: CASSPPNLAGGYEQYF
cdr3_nt: TGTGCCAGCTCACCACCAAATCTAGCGGGAGGCTACGAGCAGTACTTC

d_call: .
clone_size: .
j_call: TRBJ2-2
v_call: TRBV27
cdr3_aa: CASSSLNRGTGELFF
cdr3_nt: TGTGCCAGCAGTTCTCTCAATCGGGGCACCGGGGAGCTGTTTTTT

d_call: .
clone_size: few
j_call: TRBJ1-3
v_call: TRBV30
cdr3_aa: CAWTVSGNTIYF
cdr3_nt: TGTGCCTGGACGGTCTCTGGAAACACCATATATTTT

d_call: .
clone_size: .
j_call: TRBJ2-2
v_call: TRBV5-1
cdr3_aa: CASSRTVISGTGELFF
cdr3_nt: TGCGCCAGCAGCCGTACCGTAATATCAGGGACCGGGGAGCTGTTTTTT

d_call: .
clone_size: .
j_call: TRBJ2-7
v_call: TRBV6-5
cdr3_aa: CASSYSGSYEQYF
cdr3_nt: TGTGCCAGCAGTTACTCGGGCAGCTACGAGCAGTACTTC

d_call: .
clone_size: .
j_call: TRBJ2-2
v_call: TRBV7-6
cdr3_aa: CASSLVGANTGELFF
cdr3_nt: TGTGCCAGCAGCTTAGTAGGAGCGAACACCGGGGAGCTGTTTTTT

d_call: .
clone_size: .
j_call: TRBJ2-7
v_call: TRBV9
cdr3_aa: CASSVARTSYEQYF
cdr3_nt: TGTGCCAGCAGCGTAGCCCGAACTAGCTACGAGCAGTACTTC

d_call: .
clone_size: few
j_call: TRBJ2-3
v_call: TRBV1
cdr3_aa: CTSSQDGGGYTDTQYF
cdr3_nt: TGCACCAGCAGCCAAGATGGCGGGGGGTACACAGATACGCAGTATTTT

d_call: TRBD1
clone_size: .
j_call: TRBJ2-7
v_call: TRBV6-1
cdr3_aa: CASSEVGQGANEQYF
cdr3_nt: TGTGCCAGCAGTGAAGTCGGACAGGGGGCCAACGAGCAGTACTTC

d_call: TRBD1
clone_size: few
j_call: TRBJ1-2
v_call: TRBV27
cdr3_aa: CASQPSQGANYGYTF
cdr3_nt: TGTGCCAGCCAACCTAGCCAGGGGGCGAACTATGGCTACACCTTC

d_call: TRBD1
clone_size: .
j_call: TRBJ2-5
v_call: TRBV6-1
cdr3_aa: CASSEPRQGETQYF
cdr3_nt: TGTGCCAGCAGTGAACCCCGACAGGGGGAGACCCAGTACTTC

d_call: .
clone_size: few
j_call: TRBJ1-5
v_call: TRBV2
cdr3_aa: CASSDAGAPGTRNQPQHF
cdr3_nt: TGTGCCAGCAGTGATGCAGGGGCCCCGGGAACACGCAATCAGCCCCAGCATTTT

d_call: TRBD2
clone_size: .
j_call: TRBJ2-1
v_call: TRBV6-5
cdr3_aa: CASSTSGNGIYEQFF
cdr3_nt: TGTGCCAGCAGCACTAGCGGAAACGGTATCTATGAGCAGTTCTTC

d_call: .
clone_size: .
j_call: TRBJ2-2
v_call: TRBV30
cdr3_aa: CAWSVRFGRGYTGELFF
cdr3_nt: TGTGCCTGGAGTGTACGATTCGGCAGGGGTTACACCGGGGAGCTGTTTTTT

d_call: .
clone_size: .
j_call: TRBJ2-1
v_call: TRBV11-3
cdr3_aa: CASSPVGGGSYNEQFF
cdr3_nt: TGTGCCAGCAGCCCCGTGGGGGGAGGCTCCTACAATGAGCAGTTCTTC

d_call: TRBD2
clone_size: .
j_call: TRBJ2-1
v_call: TRBV5-1
cdr3_aa: CASTSRSGRSYNEQFF
cdr3_nt: TGCGCCAGCACCTCCCGCAGCGGGAGATCTTACAATGAGCAGTTCTTC

d_call: TRBD1
clone_size: .
j_call: TRBJ1-5
v_call: TRBV15
cdr3_aa: CATSWKDRLSNQPQHF
cdr3_nt: TGTGCCACCAGCTGGAAGGACAGGCTAAGCAATCAGCCCCAGCATTTT

d_call: .
clone_size: .
j_call: TRBJ1-5
v_call: TRBV28
cdr3_aa: CASRSQGISNQPQHF
cdr3_nt: TGTGCCAGCAGGAGTCAGGGGATTAGCAATCAGCCCCAGCATTTT

d_call: TRBD2
clone_size: .
j_call: TRBJ2-1
v_call: TRBV4-2
cdr3_aa: CASATSPIDNEQFF
cdr3_nt: TGTGCCAGCGCGACTAGCCCTATCGACAATGAGCAGTTCTTC

d_call: TRBD1
clone_size: .
j_call: TRBJ1-5
v_call: TRBV7-9
cdr3_aa: CASSSGQGRSSNQPQHF
cdr3_nt: TGTGCCAGCAGCTCCGGACAGGGAAGGTCGAGCAATCAGCCCCAGCATTTT

d_call: .
clone_size: few
j_call: TRBJ1-5
v_call: TRBV12-5
cdr3_aa: CASGLVGGQNQPQHF
cdr3_nt: TGTGCTAGTGGTTTGGTCGGCGGACAGAATCAGCCCCAGCATTTT

d_call: TRBD2
clone_size: .
j_call: TRBJ2-1
v_call: TRBV9
cdr3_aa: CASSVDSGAFNEQFF
cdr3_nt: TGTGCCAGCAGCGTAGATAGCGGGGCATTCAATGAGCAGTTCTTC

d_call: TRBD2
clone_size: .
j_call: TRBJ2-1
v_call: TRBV18
cdr3_aa: CASSPPLAGEYNEQFF
cdr3_nt: TGTGCCAGCTCACCACCACTAGCGGGAGAGTACAATGAGCAGTTCTTC

d_call: TRBD1
clone_size: .
j_call: TRBJ1-5
v_call: TRBV19
cdr3_aa: CASSRQGNQPQHF
cdr3_nt: TGTGCCAGTAGTAGACAGGGTAATCAGCCCCAGCATTTT

d_call: TRBD1
clone_size: few
j_call: TRBJ1-1
v_call: TRBV6-4
cdr3_aa: CASSRDRVSEAFF
cdr3_nt: TGTGCCAGCAGCCGGGACAGGGTCAGTGAAGCTTTCTTT

d_call: TRBD1
clone_size: medium-sized
j_call: TRBJ1-1
v_call: TRBV6-5
cdr3_aa: CASSYRQGSTEAFF
cdr3_nt: TGTGCCAGCAGTTACCGACAGGGATCCACTGAAGCTTTCTTT

d_call: .
clone_size: .
j_call: TRBJ1-1
v_call: TRBV28
cdr3_aa: CASSQGGGANTEAFF
cdr3_nt: TGTGCCAGCAGCCAGGGCGGGGGGGCAAACACTGAAGCTTTCTTT

d_call: TRBD1
clone_size: .
j_call: TRBJ1-2
v_call: TRBV7-9
cdr3_aa: CASSLGGTGAYYGYTF
cdr3_nt: TGTGCCAGCAGCTTAGGGGGGACAGGGGCCTACTATGGCTACACCTTC